The rows below give T cell receptor beta chains drawn from one sample of a study of blood T cells in healthy people across ages. TCRdb re-derived calls from the 5' RACE reads in MiXCR, one entry per CDR3 protein. Of roughly 1,500,000 distinct CDR3 sequences detected, 34% appear once; the ten largest clones hold roughly 10%. Source material: blood. These receptor sequences come from a woman aged 25-40 years in good health. Both conserved end residues are trimmed from each CDR3. The order of the fields is clone size, J gene, V gene, CDR3 protein. Expanded clones are given a class, and other clones once, few, many or no size at all.

>few|TRBJ1-6|TRBV7-9
ASSLAGPGGSPLH
>NA|TRBJ2-1|TRBV12-3/TRBV12-4
ASSTRGGWENEQF
>NA|TRBJ1-2|TRBV27
ASSSTGYNYGYT
>few|TRBJ2-1|TRBV4-2
ASSQEPTRREQF
>NA|TRBJ2-3|TRBV7-8
ASSLVSGGGARDTQY
>NA|TRBJ2-7|TRBV20-1
SARDKYTGRYEQY
>few|TRBJ2-2|TRBV9
ASSGGQGVTGELF
>many|TRBJ1-2|TRBV12-3/TRBV12-4
ASSLVRTVYGYT
>NA|TRBJ2-5|TRBV5-1
ASSHLEGGQETQY
>NA|TRBJ2-5|TRBV7-9
ASSPDSVSETQY
>many|TRBJ2-7|TRBV4-1
ASSQTQTGTYEQY
>NA|TRBJ2-7|TRBV5-1
ASSPGLAGAPPYEQY
>few|TRBJ2-1|TRBV9
ASSEPTGRDRAYNEQF
>NA|TRBJ1-5|TRBV4-1
ASSHRRGNQPQH
>few|TRBJ2-3|TRBV20-1
SAVDYQSGTDTQY
>few|TRBJ2-1|TRBV28
ASSPIRGTYNEQF
>NA|TRBJ2-3|TRBV9
ASSVGRDISTDTQY
>NA|TRBJ1-3|TRBV20-1
SCNRGLDTIY
>few|TRBJ2-3|TRBV18
ASSREPPPSTDTQY
>few|TRBJ2-5|TRBV20-1
SAHWGETQY
>few|TRBJ2-5|TRBV9
ASSPRRLAGQETQY
>NA|TRBJ1-3|TRBV5-5
ASSLEGQRGNTIY
>once|TRBJ2-2|TRBV3-1
ASSQEWGTGELF
>many|TRBJ1-5|TRBV4-1
ASSPFQGDNQPQH
>NA|TRBJ1-4|TRBV4-1
ASSRTPLEPKGKLF
>once|TRBJ2-1|TRBV7-9
AGVVAGGPNNEQF
>many|TRBJ2-7|TRBV9
ASSSRDGAYEQY
>many|TRBJ2-1|TRBV10-3
AISLAPDREQF
>few|TRBJ2-5|TRBV7-2
ASSRETGFRETQY
>NA|TRBJ2-1|TRBV30
AWRDQVNEQF
>many|TRBJ2-6|TRBV12-3/TRBV12-4
ASSLRGSGASGANVLT
>NA|TRBJ2-5|TRBV6-2/TRBV6-3
ASSYVLAGVKETQY
>NA|TRBJ1-1|TRBV3-1
ASSQVHGEAF
>NA|TRBJ2-1|TRBV20-1
SARDWLAGSYNEQF
>NA|TRBJ2-3|TRBV20-1
SARWHGGTDTQY
>once|TRBJ2-3|TRBV20-1
SASGPADTDTQY
>many|TRBJ2-7|TRBV27
ASSSLGYEQY
>few|TRBJ1-2|TRBV5-8
ASSLVSEVNYGYT
>NA|TRBJ2-7|TRBV6-1
ASSELKSGRMTSYEQY
>few|NA|TRBV5-1
ASSLFGLVGEQY
>NA|TRBJ2-2|TRBV5-1
ASSRWSLGDTGELF
>NA|TRBJ2-2|TRBV7-2
ASSHPRTGKNTGELF
>NA|TRBJ2-1|TRBV5-1
ASSPKWEYNEQF
>NA|TRBJ1-4|TRBV5-1
ASSRTGENEKLF